This passage covers 29 T cell receptor beta chains from one sample sequenced in a study of blood T cells in healthy people across ages. A second PCR of about 7 to 12 cycles used a sample-barcoded 5' primer and a J-beta primer mix. TCRdb recomputed calls from the 5' RACE reads with MiXCR, one row per CDR3 protein. The sample lists about 1,400,000 distinct CDR3 sequences; around 59% were seen once. Material: blood. These receptor sequences come from a man aged 18 to 29 in good health.

This clonotype was observed a handful of times. The chain is built from TRBV6-2 or TRBV6-3 and TRBJ2-1, with D uncertain. Germline V gene sequence: CDR1 MNHEY, CDR2 SVGEGT. The CDR3 has 12 residues. Trimming shortened V by 5 bases and J by 8 bases, and 10 bases separated the two germline ends. CDR3 sequence: CASSQIRYEQFF. In nucleotides, the CDR3 is TGTGCCAGCAGTCAGATAAGGTATGAGCAGTTCTTC.

This clonotype appeared a few times. This chain joins TRBV14 and TRBJ1-2; D gene ambiguous. The germline V and J ends were trimmed by 1 base and 4 bases, with 7 bases remaining between them. This CDR3 is built from 13 residues. Germline V lookup: CDR1 SGHDN, CDR2 FVKESK. For the CDR3, the DNA is TGTGCCAGCAGCCAAGCGGGGTTCTATGGCTACACCTTC. The encoded protein is CASSQAGFYGYTF. The complete variable domain, with remaining parts taken from reference TRBV14 and TRBJ1-2, reads EAGVTQFPSHSVIEKGQTVTLRCDPISGHDNLYWYRRVMGKEIKFLLHFVKESKQDESGMPNNRFLAERTGGTYSTLKVQPAELEDSGVYFCASSQAGFYGYTFGSGTRLTVV.

The J gene is TRBJ2-7, the V gene TRBV11-2; no firm D call. V dropped 1 base and J dropped 3 bases, with 10 bases sitting between them. From germline, CDR1 is SGHAT and CDR2 FQNNGV. This CDR3 has 14 amino acids. Here the CDR3 reads CASSLVWVFYEQYF. CDR3 nucleotides: TGTGCCAGCAGCTTAGTCTGGGTGTTCTACGAGCAGTACTTC.

This chain's CDR3 is CSARDLRGTSNQPQHF. The DNA for the CDR3 is TGCAGTGCTAGAGATCTTAGAGGGACTAGCAATCAGCCCCAGCATTTT. The chain joins TRBV20-1 to TRBJ1-5, with D perhaps TRBD1 (5 bases). The CDR3 covers 16 residues. The germline gives CDR1 DFQATT, CDR2 SNEGSKA (reference sequence). Trimming cost V 0 bases and J 0 bases, with 12 bases left between them.

The V and J genes are TRBV20-1 and TRBJ2-1; D unresolved. The CDR3 is 12 residues long. V lost 4 bases, J lost 6 bases, and 10 bases lay in between. Germline CDR1 is DFQATT and CDR2 is SNEGSKA (reference sequence). For the CDR3, the DNA is TGCAGTGCTATGCCAGACTCCAATGAGCAGTTCTTC. It is translated as CSAMPDSNEQFF.

Comment on this clonotype: At one of its ends the junction is not consistent with the germline gene, which may arise from a read error. CDR3 protein: CASSLTMGGTNEKLSF. The DNA for the CDR3 is TGCGCCAGCAGCTTGACTATGGGGGGAACTAATGAAAAACTGTCTTTT. The J gene is TRBJ1-4, the V gene TRBV5-1; tentatively, D is TRBD1 (5 bases). CDR1 and CDR2 from the germline V gene are SGHRS and YFSETQ. The CDR3 totals 16 residues.

The V call is TRBV4-2, the J call TRBJ2-5; D unclear. With 0 bases removed from V and 6 bases from J, the gap between germline ends came to 5 bases. The CDR3 runs to 12 residues. Germline assignment: CDR1 LGHNA and CDR2 YNFKEQ. The CDR3 DNA reads TGTGCCAGCAGCCAAGAAGGGCAGACCCAGTACTTC. Translating it yields CASSQEGQTQYF.

The chain recombines TRBV27 with TRBJ1-2; D remains ambiguous. From germline, CDR1 is MNHEY and CDR2 SMNVEV (reference sequence). This CDR3 spans 14 amino acids. The V gene lost 2 bases and the J gene lost 4 bases, with 11 bases spanning the gap. In nucleotides, the CDR3 is TGTGCCAGCAGTTTAACAGTAACTGGCTATGGCTACACCTTC. It specifies CASSLTVTGYGYTF.

This clonotype has more than one count but fewer than ten. The CDR3 loop reads CAISEFWERLNEQFF. The CDR3 DNA sequence: TGTGCCATCAGTGAGTTTTGGGAAAGGTTGAATGAGCAGTTCTTC. The V call is TRBV10-3, the J call TRBJ2-1; D gene unclear. CDR1 is ENHRY, CDR2 SYGVKD, per germline. CDR3 size: 15 residues. The V end lost 1 base, the J end lost 7 bases, and 14 bases lay between the germline ends.

The rearrangement joins TRBV29-1 to TRBJ2-1; TRBD1 agrees at 7 bases. The CDR3 loop spans 13 amino acids. Germline V lookup: CDR1 SQVTM, CDR2 ANQGSEA. Unmatched junction bases numbered 2, after V lost 4 bases and J lost 2 bases. CDR3 DNA: TGCAGCGTTGCACAGGGGCCCTACAATGAGCAGTTCTTC. Protein sequence: CSVAQGPYNEQFF.

The rearrangement joins TRBV4-2 to TRBJ2-1, with TRBD1 as a possible D gene (5 bases). Germline CDR1 reads LGHNA; CDR2 reads YNFKEQ. CDR3 length equals 17 residues. V lost 0 bases, J lost 5 bases, and 17 bases lay in between. The CDR3 spells CASSQDRWQGSDNEQFF. CDR3 nucleotide sequence: TGTGCCAGCAGCCAAGATAGGTGGCAGGGTTCCGACAATGAGCAGTTCTTC.

The rearrangement links TRBV27 to TRBJ2-7; no definite D call. This CDR3 has 15 amino acids. Trimming pared 5 bases from V and 4 bases from J, leaving 18 bases between. The germline CDR1 and CDR2 sequences are MNHEY and SMNVEV (reference sequence). CDR3 DNA: TGTGCCAGCAGTCTTTACCTCTCGACTCGATACGAGCAGTACTTC. This sequence encodes CASSLYLSTRYEQYF.

This clonotype appeared a few times. This chain uses TRBV27 with TRBJ2-5, with 7 bases that match TRBD2. The CDR3 runs to 14 residues. In germline, CDR1 is MNHEY, CDR2 SMNVEV (reference sequence). V trimming: 4 bases; J trimming: 5 bases; junction bases outside the gene matches: 7. The CDR3 bases are TGTGCCAGCAGTTCTAGCGGAGGCGGCGAGACCCAGTACTTC. Translating it yields CASSSSGGGETQYF.

The J gene is TRBJ2-7, the V gene TRBV4-2; the match to TRBD2 covers 16 bases. CDR3 length: 18 residues. The germline gives CDR1 LGHNA, CDR2 YNFKEQ. The V gene end was trimmed by 4 bases and the J gene end by 2 bases; junction bases not matched to a gene: 8. The DNA for the CDR3 is TGTGCCAGCAGCCTCGGGACTAGCGGGGGGGCCAGGACCTACGAGCAGTACTTC. Protein product: CASSLGTSGGARTYEQYF.

The CDR3 loop is CASSLLQGQGANTEAFF. In nucleotides, the CDR3 is TGTGCCAGCAGCCTGTTACAGGGACAGGGGGCGAACACTGAAGCTTTCTTT. The rearrangement uses TRBV7-9 and TRBJ1-1, with 12 bases that match TRBD1. The ends lost 5 bases at V and 1 base at J; junction bases unmatched: 8. There are 17 residues in the CDR3. Germline CDR1 and CDR2: SEHNR and FQNEAQ (reference sequence).

This chain joins TRBV20-1 and TRBJ2-3; the D gene could be TRBD1 or TRBD2 (5 bases each). Trimming took off 2 bases at V and 4 bases at J, with 16 bases between the two ends. This CDR3 comprises 15 residues. From germline, CDR1 is DFQATT and CDR2 SNEGSKA (reference sequence). CDR3 sequence: CSARFHKGRSDTQYF. In DNA form, the CDR3 reads TGCAGTGCTAGATTCCACAAGGGACGCTCAGATACGCAGTATTTT.

This clonotype was counted only a few times. The gene calls are TRBV20-1 and TRBJ2-7, with D unclear. This CDR3 has 14 residues. Germline assignment: CDR1 DFQATT and CDR2 SNEGSKA (reference sequence). V was clipped by 2 bases and J by 0 bases, with 11 bases between them. The CDR3 DNA reads TGCAGTGCTAGATCCCCCGAAACCTCCTACGAGCAGTACTTC. Protein product: CSARSPETSYEQYF.

In its sample, this clonotype was seen a few times. The chain links TRBV12-3 or TRBV12-4 to TRBJ1-2; tentative D call: TRBD1 (6 bases). V lost 8 bases and J lost 4, with 14 bases in between. The CDR3 contains 13 residues. CDR3: CASVTGHGYGYTF. Written as DNA, the CDR3 is TGTGCCAGCGTAACAGGGCACGGCTATGGCTACACCTTC.

The gene calls are TRBV6-1 and TRBJ1-5; 9 nucleotides match TRBD1. Trimming at V came to 5 bases and at J to 0 bases, leaving 8 bases not matched to a gene. This CDR3 has 17 amino acids. CDR1 is MNHNS and CDR2 is SASEGT in the germline V gene. The DNA for the CDR3 is TGTGCCAGCAGTCCGGGACAGGGCGCCTATAGCAATCAGCCCCAGCATTTT. Encoded protein: CASSPGQGAYSNQPQHF.

The rearrangement joins TRBV27 to TRBJ1-5, with D perhaps TRBD1 (5 bases). With 4 bases removed from V and 10 bases from J, the gap between germline ends came to 14 bases. Germline values: CDR1 MNHEY, CDR2 SMNVEV (reference sequence). The CDR3 has 13 residues. The CDR3 bases are TGTGCCAGCAGTTCCAGGACACTTGATCCCCAGCATTTT. Residues: CASSSRTLDPQHF.

This clonotype was recorded only once. The rearrangement uses TRBV27 and TRBJ2-2, with unresolved D. Germline CDR1 MNHEY, CDR2 SMNVEV (reference sequence). The CDR3 runs to 12 residues. Trimming left V 2 bases short and J 9 bases short, with 7 bases between. This chain's CDR3 is CASSLDRRELFF. The DNA of the CDR3 is TGTGCCAGCAGTTTAGACCGCAGGGAGCTGTTTTTT.

This chain links TRBV2 with TRBJ2-7; no reliable D call. The CDR3 consists of 15 residues. The ends were cut back, 8 bases at V and 2 bases at J, with 19 bases in the middle. Germline V gene lookup returns CDR1 SNHLY and CDR2 FYNNEI. The CDR3 coding sequence is TGTGCCAGCGTCCGTCGGCTCCCATCCACCTACGAGCAGTACTTC. It encodes CASVRRLPSTYEQYF.

The genes are TRBV7-6 and TRBJ2-1; D is unresolved. The CDR3 runs 19 residues. Per germline, CDR1 SGHVS and CDR2 FNYEAQ. V was trimmed by 2 bases and J by 0 bases, leaving 20 bases between them. CDR3 loop: CASSLLHLGWPSSYNEQFF. In DNA form, the CDR3 reads TGTGCCAGCAGCTTACTCCACCTCGGGTGGCCGAGCTCCTACAATGAGCAGTTCTTC.

The chain is built from TRBV29-1 and TRBJ2-3, with 13 nucleotides matching TRBD2. In germline, CDR1 is SQVTM, CDR2 ANQGSEA. The CDR3 extends over 15 amino acids. Trimming cost V 7 bases and J 3 bases; bases outside gene matches: 7. CDR3 residues: CSALLAGGKTDTQYF. CDR3 nucleotide sequence: TGCAGCGCATTACTAGCGGGGGGGAAGACAGATACGCAGTATTTT.

This clonotype was recorded once. The rearrangement links TRBV29-1 to TRBJ1-3, with a possible D match to TRBD1 (6 bases). Germline V gives CDR1 SQVTM, CDR2 ANQGSEA. V dropped 2 bases and J dropped 4 bases, with 6 bases sitting between them. This CDR3 is 12 amino acids long. CDR3 protein: CSVEQGGNTIYF. The CDR3 DNA is TGCAGCGTTGAACAGGGGGGAAACACCATATATTTT.

This chain joins TRBV6-5 and TRBJ2-1; TRBD1 matches 9 bases. The germline gives CDR1 MNHEY, CDR2 SVGAGI. The CDR3 covers 16 residues. V lost 4 bases to trimming and J lost 8 bases; unmatched junction nucleotides: 12. CDR3 nucleotide sequence: TGTGCCAGCAGTTCGCGGGACAGGGCCCTAGGGGATGAGCAGTTCTTC. This encodes CASSSRDRALGDEQFF.

This clonotype was found a few times. This sequence joins TRBV6-2 or TRBV6-3 and TRBJ2-3; D may be TRBD2 (7 bases). This CDR3 spans 14 amino acids. V was trimmed by 7 bases and J by 8 bases, leaving 19 bases between them. Germline V CDR1 and CDR2: MNHEY, SVGEGT. In DNA form, the CDR3 reads TGTGCCAGCACAGTTCGCAGGGAGGGGGGTACGCAGTATTTT. This sequence encodes CASTVRREGGTQYF.

This clonotype has just a few counts. V and J are TRBV3-1 and TRBJ2-7; 7 bases are shared with TRBD2. The end of the DNA fits TRBJ2-5 better, so the J call may be wrong. From germline, CDR1 is LGHDT and CDR2 YNNKEL (reference sequence). CDR3 size: 16 residues. The CDR3 reads CASSQDWDYPRETQYF. The CDR3 bases are TGTGCCAGCAGCCAAGATTGGGACTACCCCAGGGAGACCCAGTACTTC.

This clonotype was seen a handful of times. The junction departs from germline at one end; a sequencing error may be responsible. The chain links TRBV6-6 to TRBJ2-1; D gene ambiguous. This CDR3 region has 11 residues. Per germline, CDR1 MNHNY and CDR2 SVGAGI (reference sequence). In DNA form, the CDR3 reads TGTGCCAGCAGTCTCTACTATGAGCAGTTCTTC. The encoded protein is CASSLYYEQFF.